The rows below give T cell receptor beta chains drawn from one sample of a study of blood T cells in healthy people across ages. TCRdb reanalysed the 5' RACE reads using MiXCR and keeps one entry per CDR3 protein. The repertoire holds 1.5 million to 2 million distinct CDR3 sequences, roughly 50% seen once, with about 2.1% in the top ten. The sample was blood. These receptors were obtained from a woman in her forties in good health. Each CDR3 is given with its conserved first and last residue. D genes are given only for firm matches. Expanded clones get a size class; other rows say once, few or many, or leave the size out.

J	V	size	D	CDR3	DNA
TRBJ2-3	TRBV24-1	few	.	CATSERTGSKEDTQYF	TGTGCCACCAGTGAAAGAACAGGTAGTAAGGAAGATACGCAGTATTTT
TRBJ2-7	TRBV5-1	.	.	CASSFKSSYNEQYF	TGCGCCAGCAGCTTCAAGAGCTCCTACAATGAGCAGTACTTC
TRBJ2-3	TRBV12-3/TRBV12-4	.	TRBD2	CASRGGTSGADTQYF	TGTGCCAGCAGAGGGGGGACTAGCGGGGCAGATACGCAGTATTTT
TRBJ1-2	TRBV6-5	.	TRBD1	CASSYGTGGTGYTF	TGTGCCAGCAGTTACGGGACAGGGGGCACGGGCTACACCTTC
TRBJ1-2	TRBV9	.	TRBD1	CASNELSNTGGAGYTF	TGTGCCAGCAACGAGCTAAGCAACACAGGGGGCGCCGGCTACACCTTC
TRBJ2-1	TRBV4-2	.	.	CASSQDLRTTHSNEQFF	TGTGCCAGCAGCCAAGATTTGAGGACTACCCACTCCAATGAGCAGTTCTTC
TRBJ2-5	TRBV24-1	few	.	CATSDFGTGETQYF	TGTGCCACCAGTGATTTCGGGACGGGTGAGACCCAGTACTTC
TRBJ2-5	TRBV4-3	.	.	CASSQDELGGQGTQYF	TGCGCCAGCAGCCAAGACGAACTGGGAGGCCAAGGGACCCAGTACTTC
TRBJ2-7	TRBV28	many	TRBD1	CASSSKNRGLRSDYEQYF	TGTGCCAGCAGTTCCAAAAACAGGGGGCTGCGGTCAGATTACGAGCAGTACTTC
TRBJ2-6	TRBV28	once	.	CASKGGNSGANVLTF	TGTGCCAGCAAAGGGGGAAACTCTGGGGCCAACGTCCTGACTTTC
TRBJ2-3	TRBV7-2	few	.	CASSPLTGSRADTQYF	TGTGCCAGCAGCCCACTGACGGGGTCCCGGGCAGATACGCAGTATTTT
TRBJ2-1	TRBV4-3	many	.	CASSQDGRNEQFF	TGCGCCAGCAGCCAAGACGGCAGGAATGAGCAGTTCTTC
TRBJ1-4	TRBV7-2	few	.	CASSVPATNEKLFF	TGTGCCAGCAGCGTACCAGCAACTAATGAAAAACTGTTTTTT
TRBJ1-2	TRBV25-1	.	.	CASSEYPGVYGYTF	TGTGCCAGCAGTGAATATCCGGGCGTCTATGGCTACACCTTC
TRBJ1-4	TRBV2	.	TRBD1	CASSSSSTGGWEKLFF	TGTGCCAGCAGTTCCTCCTCGACAGGGGGATGGGAAAAACTGTTTTTT
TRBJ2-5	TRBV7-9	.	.	CACSSPGVGEETQYF	TGTGCCTGCAGCTCCCCGGGGGTAGGAGAGGAGACCCAGTACTTC
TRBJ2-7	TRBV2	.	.	CASSVVYYEQYF	TGTGCCAGCAGTGTGGTCTACTACGAGCAGTACTTC
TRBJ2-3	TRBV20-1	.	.	CSARPSRVGTDTQYF	TGCAGTGCTAGGCCCTCAAGGGTCGGCACAGATACGCAGTATTTT
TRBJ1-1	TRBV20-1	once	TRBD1	CRSIGATGVTEAFF	TGCAGGTCCATAGGCGCCACAGGGGTCACTGAAGCTTTCTTT
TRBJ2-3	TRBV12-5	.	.	CASGTQGTDTQYF	TGTGCTAGTGGTACCCAAGGGACAGATACGCAGTATTTT
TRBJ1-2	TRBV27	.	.	CASMDQGSGYTF	TGTGCCAGCATGGACCAGGGTTCGGGCTACACCTTC
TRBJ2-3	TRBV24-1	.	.	CATSDLDATGTQYF	TGTGCCACCAGTGACTTGGACGCCACAGGTACGCAGTATTTT
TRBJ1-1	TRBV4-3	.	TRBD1	CASSYGTGGGPAEAFF	TGCGCCAGCAGCTACGGGACAGGGGGCGGCCCAGCTGAAGCTTTCTTT
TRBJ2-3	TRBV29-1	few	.	CSTYGRGTDTQYF	TGCAGTACGTATGGCAGGGGAACAGATACGCAGTATTTT
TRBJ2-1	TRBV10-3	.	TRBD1	CAISGTGGNEQFF	TGTGCCATCAGTGGGACAGGGGGCAATGAGCAGTTCTTC
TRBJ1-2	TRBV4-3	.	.	CASSQGQPPRSGYTF	TGCGCCAGCAGCCAAGGCCAACCCCCACGAAGTGGCTACACCTTC
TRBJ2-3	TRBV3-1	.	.	CASSWGLRTDTQYF	TGTGCCAGCAGCTGGGGACTGCGCACAGATACGCAGTATTTT
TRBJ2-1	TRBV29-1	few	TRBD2	CSVGLAGGMYNEQFF	TGCAGCGTCGGACTAGCGGGGGGGATGTACAATGAGCAGTTCTTC
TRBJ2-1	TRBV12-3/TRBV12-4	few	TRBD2	CASTWTSGMGNEQFF	TGTGCCAGCACCTGGACTAGCGGGATGGGGAATGAGCAGTTCTTC